Sequencing of this T cell receptor beta chain was carried out in a study (dated by TCRdb to the early 2010s). Trimming costs V 6 bases and J 0 bases, and their ends lie 10 bases apart. The germline V gene sets CDR1 to SGHRS and CDR2 to YFSETQ. Measured from the cysteine to the phenylalanine, the CDR3 is 14 residues long. Solely the CDR3 DNA is kept, with 42 bases framed from the first base. Concerning this clonotype: The target of this receptor is not known. Base qualities are missing; no much larger clone stands one base away.

The listed sequencing device is Illumina Genome Analyzer IIx. TCRdb cleaned the public reads at Q25 with fastp, built clones with MiXCR and kept in-frame beta chains. Each entry is one CDR3 protein sequence, shown with its most common DNA and genes. The sample yields nearly 15,000 distinct CDR3 sequences; 30% to 45% were counted once. Roughly 15% of the sample lies in the top ten. The sequence came from a human donor. The chain uses TRBV5-1 and TRBJ1-3; TRBD1 could be the D gene, as 5 bases match. The sequenced sample consisted of blood. The CDR3: CASKWTFSGNTIYF. The bases are TGCGCCAGCAAGTGGACATTCTCTGGAAACACCATATATTTT.